This T cell receptor (beta chain) was sequenced in a study of blood T cell repertoires in COVID-19. The overall study: Sources were T cells, B-cell-depleted T cells, or PBMCs; the material itself was cDNA or gDNA.

CDR1 and CDR2 from the germline V gene are SGHAT and FQNNGV. The ends were cut back, 4 bases at V and 0 bases at J, with 8 bases in the middle. The CDR3 sequence is 14 residues long. Residents of about two dozen US areas, aged about 18 to 89 years, made up the participants. Original data processing: Estimation of nucleated cell counts relied on the amplification of reference gene primers. Using immunoSEQ multiplex PCR, the repertoire was profiled, and TCRdb retains in-frame clones only, with some absent. V and J calls and clone size are as listed in that table; D and trimming were resolved from the DNA. The sample yields about 400,000 clones, under 90% seen once. This clone occurred once.

Sequencing was performed on PBMCs or T cells enriched from blood (not recorded which). V and J are TRBV11-2 and TRBJ2-3, with a tentative D call TRBD2 (5 bases). The TCR sequence derives from a woman aged 30 to 39 who had recovered from COVID-19. The CDR3 DNA reads as TGTGCCAGCAGCTCACTAGGTAGCACAGATACGCAGTATTTT. Translation: CASSSLGSTDTQYF.